This T cell receptor (beta chain) was obtained from a study of neoadjuvant anti-PD-1 for oral cavity cancer. Six replicates per PBMC sample, mostly from 480 ng of genomic DNA. This table comes from immunoSEQ multiplex PCR, and its TCRdb copy is limited to in-frame clones, with some not included. In the table there are about 13,000 clones, 70% to 80% of which are singletons. The germline V and J ends were trimmed by 2 bases and 3 bases, with 11 bases remaining between them. The germline gives CDR1 SGHRS, CDR2 YFSETQ. This CDR3 is built from 15 residues. Patients had newly diagnosed, untreated stage II-IVA oral cavity squamous cell carcinoma. PBMCs were not maintained or expanded in culture before analysis.

Specimen: PBMCs, collected before nivolumab (anti-PD-1) treatment. The chain carries TRBV5-1 and TRBJ2-2; D ambiguous. This receptor was identified in a person aged 35 to 85 with oral cavity squamous cell carcinoma. CDR3 in DNA: TGCGCCAGCAGCTTACTGACGACGGACACCGGGGAGCTGTTTTTT. Residues: CASSLLTTDTGELFF.